The present T cell receptor (beta chain) was sequenced within a study of CD8 T cells in ankylosing spondylitis. A word on this clonotype: The antigen is undetermined.

It was by quantitative 5'-RACE with molecular barcodes that TCR beta libraries were made. TCRdb reanalysed the 5' RACE reads using MiXCR and keeps one entry per CDR3 protein. The repertoire has about 800,000 distinct CDR3 sequences, about 12% of them found once; the top ten carry 0.51%. General observations from the study: Reportedly, significant enrichment of disease-linked clones occurred in matched ankylosing spondylitis synovial fluid. Characteristic of ankylosing spondylitis blood, it appeared, was a TCR beta motif comprising several highly homologous variants. Disease-linked clones displayed a CD8+ phenotype and appeared relatively rarely in peripheral blood.

Trimming pared 4 bases from V and 2 bases from J, leaving 15 bases between. The CDR3 runs 15 residues. Germline V gives CDR1 PRHDT, CDR2 FYEKMQ (reference sequence). The chain is built from TRBV13 and TRBJ2-7; D remains unclear. Sequencing was carried out using blood, either unsorted or a sorted T cell fraction (not recorded which). This TCR was recovered from a male donor with ankylosing spondylitis. The CDR3 nucleotides are TGTGCCAGCAGCTCGACCCTGGGCAGCACCTACGAGCAGTACTTC. Translating gives CASSSTLGSTYEQYF.